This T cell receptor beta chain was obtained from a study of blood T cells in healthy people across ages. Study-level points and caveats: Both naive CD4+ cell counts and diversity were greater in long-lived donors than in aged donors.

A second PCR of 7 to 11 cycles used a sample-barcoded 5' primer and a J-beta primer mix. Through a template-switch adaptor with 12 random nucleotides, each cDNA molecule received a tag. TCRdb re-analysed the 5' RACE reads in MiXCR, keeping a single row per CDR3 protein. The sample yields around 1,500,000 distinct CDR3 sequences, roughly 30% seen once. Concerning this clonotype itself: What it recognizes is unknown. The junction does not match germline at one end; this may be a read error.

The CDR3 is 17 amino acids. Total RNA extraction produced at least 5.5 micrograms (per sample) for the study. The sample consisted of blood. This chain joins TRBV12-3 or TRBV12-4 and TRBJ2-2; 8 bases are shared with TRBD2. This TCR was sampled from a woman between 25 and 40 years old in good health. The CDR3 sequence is CASSSQAGARVTGERFF. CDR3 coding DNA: TGTGCCAGCAGTTCCCAAGCGGGGGCGCGAGTGACCGGGGAGCGGTTTTTT.